This T cell receptor beta chain comes out of a study of blood T cell repertoires in COVID-19. Cohort 3 recovery required two negative PCRs, clearance, or symptom resolution. Original processing methods: Amplifying reference gene primers gave estimates of nucleated cell counts. Generated by immunoSEQ multiplex PCR, the TCRdb table keeps only in-frame clones and is missing some. Clone size and the V and J calls come from that table; the DNA yielded D and trimming. The data contain approximately 290,000 clones, approximately 85% of them singletons. V was shortened by 1 base and J by 7 bases, with 14 bases between the two germline ends. There are 15 residues in the CDR3. Germline loops: CDR1 SGHNT, CDR2 YYREEE (reference sequence).

This chain uses TRBV5-4 with TRBJ1-4; D gene uncertain. This clonotype was obtained from a woman in her thirties who had recovered from COVID-19. Sequencing used PBMCs or T cells enriched from blood (not recorded which). The DNA for the CDR3 is TGTGCCAGCAGCTTGAAAGGGTCGGCGGGTGAAAAACTGTTTTTT. Residues: CASSLKGSAGEKLFF. Variable domain in full (rest from reference TRBV5-4 and TRBJ1-4): ETGVTQSPTHLIKTRGQQVTLRCSSQSGHNTVSWYQQALGQGPQFIFQYYREEENGRGNFPPRFSGLQFPNYSSELNVNALELDDSALYLCASSLKGSAGEKLFFGSGTQLSVL.